This T cell receptor beta chain stems from a study of CD8+CD57+ T cells in acquired aplastic anemia. On the study more broadly: Mean yield of DNA from sorted CD4+ and CD8+ cells was 3.2 ug. General observations from the study: Patients and controls had CD8+ Simpson's diversity values that were not significantly distinct. Sharing between patients and controls was observed for around 27 CD8+ CDR3 sequences.

Comments on this clonotype: Its antigen is not identified.

It was genomic DNA that served as the template for profiling TCR beta VDJ and CDR3. TCRdb re-analysed the reads in MiXCR, keeping a single row per CDR3 protein. The top ten clones hold 1% to 1.5% of a sample with hundreds of thousands of distinct CDR3 sequences, 56% of them seen once. The CDR3 extends over 14 amino acids. V was cut by 5 bases and J by 7 bases, with 12 bases left in between. Per germline, CDR1 SGHTA and CDR2 FQGNSA. Patients picked for sequencing had shown CD8+CD57+ cell expansion detected by flow cytometry. Blood came from patients not yet given any therapy. Sequenced sample: sorted CD4+, CD8+, or CD8+CD57+ T cells (not recorded which) from PBMCs. V usage is TRBV7-2 and J usage is TRBJ1-6; D not certain. The receptor's source is a human donor with aplastic anemia. This CDR3 reads CASSASRINSPLHF. The CDR3 coding sequence is TGTGCCAGCAGCGCCTCCAGGATAAATTCACCCCTCCACTTT. The full variable domain, with the rest looked up from reference TRBV7-2 and TRBJ1-6, is GAGVSQSPSNKVTEKGKDVELRCDPISGHTALYWYRQSLGQGLEFLIYFQGNSAPDKSGLPSDRFSAERTGGSVSTLTIQRTQQEDSAVYLCASSASRINSPLHFGNGTRLTVT.